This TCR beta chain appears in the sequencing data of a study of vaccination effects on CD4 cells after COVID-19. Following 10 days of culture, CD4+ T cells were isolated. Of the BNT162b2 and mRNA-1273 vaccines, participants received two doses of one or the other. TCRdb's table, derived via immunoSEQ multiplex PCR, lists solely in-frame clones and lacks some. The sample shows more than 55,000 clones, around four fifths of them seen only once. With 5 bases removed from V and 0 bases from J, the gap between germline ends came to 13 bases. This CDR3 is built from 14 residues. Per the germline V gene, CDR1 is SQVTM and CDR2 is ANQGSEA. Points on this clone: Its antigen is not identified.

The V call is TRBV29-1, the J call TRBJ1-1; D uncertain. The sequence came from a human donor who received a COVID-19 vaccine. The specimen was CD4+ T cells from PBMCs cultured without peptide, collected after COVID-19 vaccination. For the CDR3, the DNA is TGCAGCGTTCTGGGAGGGTCCATGAACACTGAAGCTTTCTTT. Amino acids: CSVLGGSMNTEAFF.